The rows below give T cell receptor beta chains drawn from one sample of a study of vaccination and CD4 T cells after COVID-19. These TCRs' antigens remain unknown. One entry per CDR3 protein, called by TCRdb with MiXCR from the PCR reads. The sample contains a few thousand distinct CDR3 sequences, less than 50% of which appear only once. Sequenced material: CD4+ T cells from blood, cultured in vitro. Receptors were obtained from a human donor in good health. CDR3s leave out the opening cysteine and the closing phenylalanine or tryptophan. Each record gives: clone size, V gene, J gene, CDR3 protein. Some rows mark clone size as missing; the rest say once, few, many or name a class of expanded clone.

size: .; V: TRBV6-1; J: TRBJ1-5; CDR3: ASSEVWGGDQPQH
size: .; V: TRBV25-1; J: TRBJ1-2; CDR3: ASSEEGQVNLYT
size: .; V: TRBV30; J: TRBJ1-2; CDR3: AWSYDYGYT
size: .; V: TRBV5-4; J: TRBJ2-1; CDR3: ASSLEGSRSYNEQF
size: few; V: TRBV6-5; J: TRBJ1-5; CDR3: ASSSGTGLNSNQPQH
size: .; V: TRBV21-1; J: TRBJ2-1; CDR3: ASSKGRGQNEQF
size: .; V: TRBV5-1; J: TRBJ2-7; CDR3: ASSLEGAGGRGEQY
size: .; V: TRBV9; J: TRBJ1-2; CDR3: ASSATFNGQGPHT
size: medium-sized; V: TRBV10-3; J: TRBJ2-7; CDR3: AIAQTGTYEQY
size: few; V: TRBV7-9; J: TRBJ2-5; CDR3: ASSPPEAQETQY
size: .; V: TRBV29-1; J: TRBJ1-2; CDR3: SVEDLTPGQGHGYT
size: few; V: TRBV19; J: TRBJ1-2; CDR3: ASSSTERYGYT
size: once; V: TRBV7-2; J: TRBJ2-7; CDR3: ASSLAGPYEQY
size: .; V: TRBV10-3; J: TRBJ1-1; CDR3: AINPGTKNTEAF
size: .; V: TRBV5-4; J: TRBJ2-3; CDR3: ASSLLMDTQY
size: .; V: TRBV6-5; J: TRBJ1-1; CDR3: ASSYGGLNTEAF
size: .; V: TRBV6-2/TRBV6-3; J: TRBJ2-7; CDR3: ASSKLAGGYEQY
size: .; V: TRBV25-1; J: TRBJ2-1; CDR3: ASSQVPQYNEQF
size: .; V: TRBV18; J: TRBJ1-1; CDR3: ASSLPEGEDYTEAF
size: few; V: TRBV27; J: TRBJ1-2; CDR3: ASSLGRQYGYT